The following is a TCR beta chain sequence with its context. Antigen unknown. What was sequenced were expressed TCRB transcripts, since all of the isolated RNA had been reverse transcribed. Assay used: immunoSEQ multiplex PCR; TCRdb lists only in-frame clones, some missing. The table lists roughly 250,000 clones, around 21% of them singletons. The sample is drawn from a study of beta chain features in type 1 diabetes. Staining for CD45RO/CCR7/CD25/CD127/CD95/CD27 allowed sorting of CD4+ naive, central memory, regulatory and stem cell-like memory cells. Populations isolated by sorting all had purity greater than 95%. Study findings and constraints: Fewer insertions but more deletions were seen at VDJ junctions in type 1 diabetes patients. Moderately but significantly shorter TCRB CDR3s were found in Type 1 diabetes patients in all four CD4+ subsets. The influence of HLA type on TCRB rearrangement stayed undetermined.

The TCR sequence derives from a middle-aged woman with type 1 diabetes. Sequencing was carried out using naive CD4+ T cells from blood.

The DNA for the CDR3 is TGTGCCACGGGGACAGCCTCCTGGGGCACAGATACGCAGTATTTT. Translated, it gives CATGTASWGTDTQYF. This chain links TRBV6-5 with TRBJ2-3, with TRBD1 identical over 7 bases. Germline CDR1 is MNHEY and CDR2 is SVGAGI. V shed 10 bases, J shed 1 base, and the junction held 11 bases outside the gene matches. The CDR3 is made up of 15 amino acids.